This entry lists 9 T cell receptor beta chains sequenced from one sample in a study of cytomegalovirus exposure and HLA in healthy donors. With 60 Vbeta and 13 Jbeta primers, the PCR was carried out. This table comes from immunoSEQ multiplex PCR, and its TCRdb copy is limited to in-frame clones, with some not included. The repertoire holds fewer than 150,000 clones, roughly 70% seen once, with around 1.6% in the top ten. The sample was PBMCs. The receptor source for this set is a human donor in good health.

This chain connects TRBV19 to TRBJ2-2; 11 bases are a match to TRBD2. The CDR3 has 16 residues. J gave up 0 bases and V 5 bases, and 2 bases lay outside the gene matches. The germline V gene encodes CDR1 LNHDA and CDR2 SQIVND (reference sequence). The CDR3 region is CASSSGLAANTGELFF. The CDR3 nucleotides read TGTGCCAGTAGTTCGGGACTAGCGGCGAACACCGGGGAGCTGTTTTTT.

V gene TRBV28 combines with J gene TRBJ1-5, with 7 bases identical to TRBD1. Germline loops: CDR1 MDHEN, CDR2 SYDVKM. The CDR3 spans 14 residues. After removal of 3 bases from V and 7 bases from J, the junction contained 6 bases not matched to a gene. CDR3 DNA sequence: TGTGCCAGCAGTTTTTTGACAGGGAACCAGCCCCAGCATTTT. It yields the protein CASSFLTGNQPQHF.

This chain uses TRBV27 with TRBJ2-7; 8 positions agree with TRBD1. The ends lost 6 bases at V and 4 bases at J; junction bases unmatched: 5. The CDR3 runs 13 residues. Germline CDR1 and CDR2: MNHEY and SMNVEV (reference sequence). The CDR3, as DNA: TGTGCCAGCAGCCGGGACAGGCTATACGAGCAGTACTTC. Protein product: CASSRDRLYEQYF.

The V call is TRBV28, the J call TRBJ2-3; the D is unclear. Germline V gene lookup returns CDR1 MDHEN and CDR2 SYDVKM. The CDR3 is 14 amino acids. Trimming pared 2 bases from V and 3 bases from J, leaving 9 bases between. CDR3 residues: CASSLLSGTDTQYF. In DNA, the CDR3 is TGTGCCAGCAGTTTACTTAGTGGTACAGATACGCAGTATTTT.

The chain joins TRBV28 to TRBJ2-5; weak D call: TRBD1 (6 bases). The V end lost 3 bases, the J end lost 5 bases, and 16 bases lay between the germline ends. This CDR3 contains 15 residues. Germline CDR1 MDHEN, CDR2 SYDVKM. The CDR3: CASSFMRGSRETQYF. The DNA of the CDR3 is TGTGCCAGCAGTTTTATGAGGGGGTCTCGGGAGACCCAGTACTTC.

This clone was observed a single time. The chain combines TRBV7-2 with TRBJ2-3; D is perhaps TRBD2 (6 bases). The CDR3 spans 16 residues. Germline lookup yields CDR1 SGHTA and CDR2 FQGNSA. The V end lost 0 bases, the J end lost 5 bases, and 15 bases lay between the germline ends. In DNA, the CDR3 is TGTGCCAGCAGCTTAGCTAGCGGCCTGTCGGGAGATACGCAGTATTTT. Translated, it gives CASSLASGLSGDTQYF. Supplemented by reference TRBV7-2 and TRBJ2-3, the full variable domain reads GAGVSQSPSNKVTEKGKDVELRCDPISGHTALYWYRQSLGQGLEFLIYFQGNSAPDKSGLPSDRFSAERTGGSVSTLTIQRTQQEDSAVYLCASSLASGLSGDTQYFGPGTRLTVL.

This clone occurred once. The rearrangement uses TRBV6-5 and TRBJ1-3; D is uncertain. This CDR3 contains 15 residues. Trimming took 2 bases from V and 1 from J, leaving 9 bases between them. Germline V lookup: CDR1 MNHEY, CDR2 SVGAGI. This chain's CDR3 is CASSYRGSSGNTIYF. CDR3 nucleotides: TGTGCCAGCAGTTACCGGGGTTCGTCTGGAAACACCATATATTTT.

This chain connects TRBV11-2 to TRBJ2-5; D call uncertain. Deletions cut 2 bases from V and 0 bases from J, with 10 bases between. Germline-derived CDR1 and CDR2 are SGHAT and FQNNGV. The CDR3 totals 15 residues. CDR3 sequence (DNA): TGTGCCAGCAGCTTACTTGGCGGATACCAAGAGACCCAGTACTTC. Residues: CASSLLGGYQETQYF.

The chain couples TRBV7-3 to TRBJ2-2; possible D gene TRBD1, 6 bases. The V end was cut by 2 bases, the J end by 0 bases, with 7 bases between. Germline values: CDR1 SGHTA, CDR2 FQGTGA. CDR3 size: 15 residues. The CDR3 DNA reads TGTGCCAGCAGCTTAGGGACAACGAACACCGGGGAGCTGTTTTTT. Residues: CASSLGTTNTGELFF.